A single sample gave rise to the 6 T cell receptor beta chains below, sequenced in a study of Ad26.COV2.S vaccination and SARS-CoV-2 variants (dated by TCRdb to the early 2020s). Library preparation was by the immunoSEQ multiplex PCR assay. Imported from immuneACCESS, the table was reduced by TCRdb to in-frame sequences with V and J called. These copies leave out some clones; in studies compared against another copy, an unresolved V gene accounts for under half, and the cause of the remainder is not known. For this sample there are under 600,000 clones; 80% to 90% appear just once. The biggest ten clones account for over 1.5% of the sample. Per the publication, the treatment or condition label means: 15 to 20 received Ad26.COV2.S at low or high dose, single or two shots; several received placebo; per-sample allocation not given. Repertoires of vaccine and placebo recipients were sequenced from samples collected on day 63 after the first injection.

Sequencing was performed on peripheral blood, taken in a trial of Ad26.COV2.S vaccine versus placebo. The receptor source for this set is a person between 18 and 60 years old who received the Ad26.COV2.S COVID-19 vaccine or a placebo.

This chain joins TRBV5-4 and TRBJ1-4; no firm D call. Germline assignment: CDR1 SGHNT and CDR2 YYREEE (reference sequence). Trimming took off 2 bases at V and 8 bases at J, with 16 bases between the two ends. The CDR3 is 15 amino acids. Here the CDR3 DNA reads TGTGCCAGCAGCTTCGGGTCTGGGATCTCCGAAAAACTGTTTTTT. This translates into CASSFGSGISEKLFF.

This clone was seen a single time. The chain couples TRBV5-1 to TRBJ2-5; possibly TRBD2 for D (6 bases). Germline-derived CDR1 and CDR2 are SGHRS and YFSETQ. The CDR3 runs 17 residues. The germline V and J ends were trimmed by 0 bases and 2 bases, with 17 bases remaining between them. Here the CDR3 DNA reads TGCGCCAGCAGCTTGGTACTGCTTAGCGGAATACAAGAGACCCAGTACTTC. As protein: CASSLVLLSGIQETQYF.

The V call is TRBV27, the J call TRBJ2-5, with 8 bases lining up with TRBD1. This CDR3 is 16 amino acids long. The junction had 15 bases not matched to a gene; V was cut back by 7 bases and J by 5 bases. From germline, CDR1 is MNHEY and CDR2 SMNVEV (reference sequence). The CDR3 here is CASTRIGQGGGETQYF. CDR3 sequence (DNA): TGTGCCAGCACCAGGATAGGACAGGGAGGAGGGGAGACCCAGTACTTC.

Worth noting for this clone: Other DNA sequences in the same sample also yield this CDR3. V gene TRBV30 combines with J gene TRBJ1-5; the D is unclear. This CDR3 is 13 amino acids long. V was cut by 1 base and J by 2 bases, with 6 bases left in between. Germline lookup yields CDR1 GTSNPN and CDR2 SVGIG (reference sequence). The CDR3 loop is CAWSGGGNQPQHF. The CDR3 nucleotides read TGTGCCTGGAGTGGGGGTGGCAATCAGCCCCAGCATTTT.

This clone appeared a few times. V is TRBV15 and J is TRBJ1-1; D not resolved. Trimming cost V 0 bases and J 7 bases, with 12 bases left between them. There are 14 residues in the CDR3. Looked up from germline, CDR1 is LNHNV and CDR2 is YYDKDF (reference sequence). CDR3 sequence (DNA): TGTGCCACCAGCAGAGATTTAGCGAACCATGAAGCTTTCTTT. Translating it yields CATSRDLANHEAFF.

Here the CDR3 DNA reads TGCGCCAGCACCAGACAGGAACAAGAGACCCAGTACTTC. It specifies CASTRQEQETQYF. This sequence joins TRBV5-1 and TRBJ2-5; the D gene is possibly TRBD1 (6 bases). Germline V gives CDR1 SGHRS, CDR2 YFSETQ. This CDR3 is built from 13 residues. Trimming cost V 6 bases and J 2 bases, with 11 bases left between them. The full variable domain, rest sourced from reference TRBV5-1 and TRBJ2-5, is KAGVTQTPRYLIKTRGQQVTLSCSPISGHRSVSWYQQTPGQGLQFLFEYFSETQRNKGNFPGRFSGRQFSNSRSEMNVSTLELGDSALYLCASTRQEQETQYFGPGTRLLVL.